The rows below give T cell receptor beta chains drawn from one sample of a study of CD8 T cells in ankylosing spondylitis. One entry per CDR3 protein, called by TCRdb with MiXCR from the 5' RACE reads. The sample lists 120,000 to 150,000 distinct CDR3 sequences; 6.5% to 8.5% were seen once. Sequencing was carried out using synovial fluid, either unsorted or a sorted T cell fraction (not recorded which). These receptors all come from a male donor with ankylosing spondylitis. CDR3s include the opening cysteine and the closing phenylalanine or tryptophan. Each record gives: V gene, D gene, clone size, J gene, CDR3 protein, CDR3 DNA. The D gene is left open where the match is weak. Rows may omit the clone size; those that give it use once, few, many or a size class.

V: TRBV6-2/TRBV6-3
D: TRBD1
size: many
J: TRBJ1-2
CDR3: CASSPGTGMRGYTF
DNA: TGTGCCAGCAGTCCCGGGACAGGGATGAGAGGCTACACCTTC

V: TRBV6-5
D: -
size: -
J: TRBJ1-6
CDR3: CASSYGTDNSPLHF
DNA: TGTGCCAGCAGTTACGGTACAGATAATTCACCCCTCCACTTT

V: TRBV29-1
D: -
size: -
J: TRBJ1-4
CDR3: CSVEGENEKLFF
DNA: TGCAGCGTTGAAGGGGAGAATGAAAAACTGTTTTTT

V: TRBV7-7
D: -
size: many
J: TRBJ2-1
CDR3: CASSLGPAHNEQFF
DNA: TGTGCTAGCAGCTTAGGCCCGGCACACAATGAGCAGTTCTTC

V: TRBV7-2
D: TRBD2
size: -
J: TRBJ2-4
CDR3: CASGLAGGKNIQYF
DNA: TGTGCCAGCGGTCTAGCGGGGGGAAAAAACATTCAGTACTTC

V: TRBV9
D: -
size: many
J: TRBJ1-1
CDR3: CASSVSTVNTEAFF
DNA: TGTGCCAGCAGCGTAAGTACAGTCAACACTGAAGCTTTCTTT

V: TRBV20-1
D: TRBD2
size: -
J: TRBJ2-5
CDR3: CSAIKRGGETQYF
DNA: TGCAGTGCCATTAAGCGGGGGGGAGAGACCCAGTACTTC

V: TRBV5-1
D: -
size: many
J: TRBJ1-2
CDR3: CASRVGSNYGYTF
DNA: TGCGCCAGCAGAGTCGGCAGTAACTATGGCTACACCTTC

V: TRBV5-1
D: -
size: -
J: TRBJ1-3
CDR3: CASSPGGGARSGNTIYF
DNA: TGCGCCAGCAGCCCCGGTGGGGGCGCCCGCTCTGGAAACACCATATATTTT

V: TRBV2
D: TRBD2
size: -
J: TRBJ2-1
CDR3: CTFRPRSGLAGVSYNEQFF
DNA: TGTACCTTCAGACCTCGATCGGGGCTAGCGGGAGTCTCCTACAATGAGCAGTTCTTC

V: TRBV20-1
D: TRBD1
size: many
J: TRBJ1-2
CDR3: CSAPGTANYGYTF
DNA: TGCAGTGCTCCCGGGACAGCGAACTATGGCTACACCTTC

V: TRBV7-9
D: -
size: many
J: TRBJ2-5
CDR3: CASSLYTGSQYF
DNA: TGTGCCAGCAGCTTATACACCGGGAGCCAGTACTTC

V: TRBV29-1
D: TRBD1
size: many
J: TRBJ1-1
CDR3: CSGQRQGGAEAFF
DNA: TGCAGCGGACAGCGACAGGGAGGCGCTGAAGCTTTCTTT

V: TRBV28
D: -
size: many
J: TRBJ1-1
CDR3: CASSMGRWNTEAFF
DNA: TGTGCCAGCAGTATGGGACGGTGGAACACTGAAGCTTTCTTT

V: TRBV4-2
D: -
size: -
J: TRBJ2-7
CDR3: CARSPGLLCYEQYF
DNA: TGTGCCAGGAGCCCCGGGCTCCTCTGCTACGAGCAGTACTTC

V: TRBV28
D: TRBD1
size: many
J: TRBJ1-1
CDR3: CASRAPGQVLAFF
DNA: TGTGCCAGCAGAGCCCCCGGACAGGTTTTGGCTTTCTTT

V: TRBV28
D: -
size: -
J: TRBJ1-4
CDR3: CASRVGREKLFF
DNA: TGTGCCAGCAGGGTCGGACGGGAAAAACTGTTTTTT

V: TRBV7-2
D: TRBD2
size: few
J: TRBJ2-5
CDR3: CASSLTSEQETQYF
DNA: TGTGCCAGCAGCTTGACTAGCGAGCAAGAGACCCAGTACTTC

V: TRBV14
D: -
size: -
J: TRBJ2-2
CDR3: CASSQDSPQHGELFF
DNA: TGTGCCAGCAGCCAAGATTCCCCACAGCACGGGGAGCTGTTTTTT

V: TRBV5-1
D: TRBD1
size: many
J: TRBJ2-1
CDR3: CASSVTGGGKDNEQFF
DNA: TGCGCCAGCAGCGTTACAGGGGGCGGCAAGGACAATGAGCAGTTCTTC

V: TRBV28
D: -
size: -
J: TRBJ2-3
CDR3: CASSPQRLRDTQYF
DNA: TGTGCCAGCAGTCCCCAAAGACTAAGAGATACGCAGTATTTT

V: TRBV30
D: -
size: few
J: TRBJ2-7
CDR3: CAWNGGSYEQYF
DNA: TGTGCCTGGAACGGGGGTTCCTACGAGCAGTACTTC

V: TRBV4-3
D: -
size: few
J: TRBJ2-7
CDR3: CASSQDRCGASPCEQYF
DNA: TGCGCCAGCAGCCAAGACCGGTGCGGGGCCTCGCCATGCGAGCAGTACTTC

V: TRBV28
D: TRBD1
size: many
J: TRBJ1-5
CDR3: CAIQGGAGNQPQHF
DNA: TGTGCCATCCAAGGGGGCGCCGGCAATCAGCCCCAGCATTTT

V: TRBV20-1
D: -
size: -
J: TRBJ2-5
CDR3: CSARSTQETQYF
DNA: TGCAGTGCTAGATCGACCCAAGAGACCCAGTACTTC

V: TRBV20-1
D: -
size: -
J: TRBJ1-4
CDR3: CSARDGGGGEKLFF
DNA: TGCAGTGCTCGGGACGGGGGGGGCGGCGAAAAACTGTTTTTT

V: TRBV7-2
D: -
size: many
J: TRBJ1-5
CDR3: CASSSREGQPQHF
DNA: TGTGCCAGCAGCAGCAGGGAAGGACAGCCCCAGCATTTT

V: TRBV29-1
D: -
size: few
J: TRBJ2-1
CDR3: CSVNRYNEQFF
DNA: TGCAGCGTTAACAGGTACAATGAGCAGTTCTTC

V: TRBV6-5
D: -
size: few
J: TRBJ2-1
CDR3: CASSYSMGRNEQFF
DNA: TGTGCCAGCAGTTACTCAATGGGGAGGAATGAGCAGTTCTTC

V: TRBV20-1
D: -
size: few
J: TRBJ2-7
CDR3: CSPAKRVTYEQYF
DNA: TGCAGTCCTGCTAAGCGGGTAACCTACGAGCAGTACTTC

V: TRBV11-2
D: TRBD2
size: many
J: TRBJ2-1
CDR3: CASSLGIGGRANDEQFF
DNA: TGTGCCAGCAGCTTAGGTATCGGCGGGAGGGCCAACGATGAGCAGTTCTTC

V: TRBV7-9
D: -
size: -
J: TRBJ1-1
CDR3: CATLAQARRTEAFF
DNA: TGTGCCACCCTAGCACAGGCGCGTAGGACTGAAGCTTTCTTT

V: TRBV6-1
D: -
size: many
J: TRBJ2-3
CDR3: CASGAAGSTDTQYF
DNA: TGTGCCAGCGGGGCAGCCGGAAGCACAGATACGCAGTATTTT

V: TRBV7-9
D: -
size: many
J: TRBJ1-4
CDR3: CASSLVAEAEKLFF
DNA: TGTGCCAGCAGCTTAGTGGCGGAGGCGGAAAAACTGTTTTTT

V: TRBV7-6
D: -
size: many
J: TRBJ2-5
CDR3: CASRMNSQETQYF
DNA: TGTGCCAGCAGAATGAATAGCCAAGAGACCCAGTACTTC

V: TRBV7-2
D: TRBD2
size: -
J: TRBJ2-3
CDR3: CASSPRPLAGGSYTQYF
DNA: TGTGCCAGCAGCCCGAGACCCCTAGCGGGGGGTAGTTATACGCAGTATTTT

V: TRBV24-1
D: -
size: -
J: TRBJ2-3
CDR3: CATGPRDTQYF
DNA: TGTGCCACCGGCCCGAGAGATACGCAGTATTTT

V: TRBV18
D: -
size: -
J: TRBJ2-7
CDR3: CASSPLGDSEYEQYF
DNA: TGTGCCAGCTCACCACTGGGGGACTCCGAATACGAGCAGTACTTC